The 23 T cell receptor beta chains listed next were all sequenced from one sample in a study of a mutant IDH1 vaccine in newly diagnosed glioma. As for time point: baseline, week 1 (first vaccination visit). Treatment: pre-vaccination baseline after standard-of-care therapy. Sequencing was performed with immunoSEQ multiplex PCR; in TCRdb, only in-frame clones are kept and a portion is missing. The sample consists of roughly 16,000 clones, approximately 80% of them appearing once. The material was PBMCs, obtained from a glioma patient treated with radiotherapy, temozolomide or both. The receptors shown here come from a man between 35 and 55 years old with glioma.

J is TRBJ2-1 and V is TRBV11-2, with TRBD2 matching over 12 bases. The germline V gene encodes CDR1 SGHAT and CDR2 FQNNGV. The CDR3 has 15 amino acids. V was pared by 5 bases and J by 4 bases, with 3 bases of the junction left unmatched. This chain's CDR3 is CASSGLAGQYNEQFF. In nucleotides, the CDR3 is TGTGCCAGCAGCGGACTAGCGGGGCAATACAATGAGCAGTTCTTC.

The chain employs TRBV7-2 and TRBJ2-1; 7 nucleotides line up with TRBD2. CDR1 is SGHTA and CDR2 is FQGNSA in the germline V gene. V lost 1 base, J lost 7 bases, and 4 bases stayed unmatched. CDR3 length: 14 residues. Here the CDR3 DNA reads TGTGCCAGCAGCTTAGTACTAGCGAGGAATGAGCAGTTCTTC. This codes for CASSLVLARNEQFF.

The gene calls are TRBV13 and TRBJ1-5; no reliable D call. V lost 2 bases and J 6 bases, leaving 5 bases between the germline ends. The CDR3 is 12 amino acids. The germline CDR1 and CDR2 sequences are PRHDT and FYEKMQ (reference sequence). The CDR3 spells CASSLRSQPQHF. CDR3 bases: TGTGCCAGCAGCTTACGGAGTCAGCCCCAGCATTTT. Complete variable domain (other parts from reference TRBV13 and TRBJ1-5): AAGVIQSPRHLIKEKRETATLKCYPIPRHDTVYWYQQGPGQDPQFLISFYEKMQSDKGSIPDRFSAQQFSDYHSELNMSSLELGDSALYFCASSLRSQPQHFGDGTRLSIL.

This clone was seen only a few times. The chain carries TRBV4-3 and TRBJ2-1, with TRBD2 identical over 11 bases. Germline assignment: CDR1 LGHNA and CDR2 YSLEER. The trim removed 3 bases at V and 9 bases at J, leaving 7 bases unmatched. The CDR3 is made up of 15 amino acids. The CDR3 DNA sequence: TGCGCCAGCAGCCAGACTAGCGGGGTACGTGGTGAGCAGTTCTTC. Translating gives CASSQTSGVRGEQFF.

The chain is built from TRBV4-1 and TRBJ1-2, with D maybe TRBD1 (5 bases). Deletions cut 1 base from V and 8 bases from J, with 14 bases between. The CDR3 length is 14 residues. CDR1 and CDR2 from the germline V gene are MGHRA and YSYEKL. The CDR3: CASSQGGGLGGYTF. The CDR3, as DNA: TGCGCCAGCAGCCAAGGCGGGGGTTTAGGAGGCTACACCTTC.

This clone was seen only a few times. The V call is TRBV19, the J call TRBJ2-7; no firm D call. Trimming took 5 bases from V and 1 from J, leaving 9 bases between them. Germline CDR1 reads LNHDA; CDR2 reads SQIVND (reference sequence). This CDR3 comprises 13 residues. The CDR3 DNA is TGTGCCAGTAGTTCCGGCAGTTCCTACGAGCAGTACTTC. This encodes CASSSGSSYEQYF.

This clone has only one observation. The chain uses TRBV28 and TRBJ2-7; TRBD2 might be the D (6 bases). V was shortened by 6 bases and J by 6 bases, with 18 bases between the two germline ends. The CDR3 is 14 amino acids. Germline V gene data show CDR1 as MDHEN and CDR2 as SYDVKM. CDR3 amino acids: CASSTTGTPAEQYF. The CDR3 bases are TGTGCCAGCAGCACCACCGGGACTCCCGCCGAGCAGTACTTC.

The chain carries TRBV7-2 and TRBJ2-5; TRBD2 matches at 7 bases. V lost 5 bases and J lost 0; bases outside the gene matches: 6. Germline V gene data show CDR1 as SGHTA and CDR2 as FQGNSA. The CDR3 is made up of 15 amino acids. CDR3: CASSTSLADQETQYF. Here the CDR3 DNA reads TGTGCCAGCAGCACGTCTCTAGCGGACCAAGAGACCCAGTACTTC.

The V gene is TRBV14, the J gene TRBJ2-7, with TRBD2 matching 14 bases. Trimming cost V 0 bases and J 7 bases; bases outside gene matches: 11. CDR3 length: 18 residues. Germline lookup yields CDR1 SGHDN and CDR2 FVKESK. The CDR3 spells CASSQESGGLAGEREQYF. Written as DNA, the CDR3 is TGTGCCAGCAGCCAAGAGTCTGGGGGACTAGCGGGAGAGAGGGAGCAGTACTTC.

The chain uses TRBV5-8 and TRBJ1-5; the D gene is possibly TRBD1 (5 bases). The CDR3 contains 15 residues. Trimming removed 2 bases at V and 2 bases at J, with 11 bases between. Germline V gives CDR1 SGHTS, CDR2 YDEGEE. CDR3 residues: CASSLDGGGNQPQHF. The CDR3 bases are TGTGCCAGCAGCTTAGATGGGGGGGGCAATCAGCCCCAGCATTTT. Using reference TRBV5-8 and TRBJ1-5 for the parts outside the CDR3, the full variable domain is EAGVTQSPTHLIKTRGQQATLRCSPISGHTSVYWYQQALGLGLQFLLWYDEGEERNRGNFPPRFSGRQFPNYSSELNVNALELEDSALYLCASSLDGGGNQPQHFGDGTRLSIL.

The chain joins TRBV6-1 to TRBJ1-1; no reliable D call. Germline CDR1 is MNHNS and CDR2 is SASEGT. Deletions cut 10 bases from V and 3 bases from J, with 18 bases between. CDR3 length: 14 amino acids. This chain's CDR3 is CATFPVGFDTEAFF. CDR3 nucleotides: TGTGCCACCTTCCCCGTTGGGTTCGACACTGAAGCTTTCTTT.

The chain has TRBV28 and TRBJ2-7; 11 nucleotides match TRBD2. The CDR3 runs to 16 residues. Germline CDR1 reads MDHEN; CDR2 reads SYDVKM. V gave up 6 bases and J gave up 0 bases; unmatched junction bases: 7. The CDR3 is CASSTAGTSGSYEQYF. CDR3 coding DNA: TGTGCCAGCAGCACAGCCGGGACTAGCGGCTCCTACGAGCAGTACTTC.

The gene calls are TRBV30 and TRBJ2-1; 10 bases match TRBD2. CDR3 length: 12 residues. The V gene end was trimmed by 4 bases and the J gene end by 9 bases; junction bases not matched to a gene: 3. The germline CDR1 and CDR2 sequences are GTSNPN and SVGIG (reference sequence). Written as DNA, the CDR3 is TGTGCCTGGACTAGCGGGAGAAGTGAGCAGTTCTTC. Protein: CAWTSGRSEQFF.

The V and J genes are TRBV7-2 and TRBJ2-1, with TRBD2 matching 16 bases. The ends lost 5 bases at V and 3 bases at J; junction bases unmatched: 7. Germline CDR1 reads SGHTA; CDR2 reads FQGNSA. The CDR3 spans 18 residues. The CDR3 spells CASSRGLAGGPGYNEQFF. CDR3 DNA: TGTGCCAGCAGCCGGGGACTAGCGGGAGGGCCCGGCTACAATGAGCAGTTCTTC.

This chain joins TRBV6-5 and TRBJ1-2; no definite D call. CDR1 MNHEY and CDR2 SVGAGI come from the germline V gene. The V end lost 2 bases, the J end lost 5 bases, and 9 bases lay between the germline ends. The CDR3 has 13 residues. For the CDR3, the DNA is TGTGCCAGCAGTTACGGGGTAGGGTATGGCTACACCTTC. Its translation: CASSYGVGYGYTF.

The chain is built from TRBV5-1 and TRBJ2-2; 13 positions agree with TRBD2. In germline, CDR1 is SGHRS, CDR2 YFSETQ. The CDR3 contains 16 residues. The ends lost 2 bases at V and 4 bases at J; junction bases unmatched: 2. CDR3 DNA sequence: TGCGCCAGCAGCTTTGGGACTAGCGGGATCACCGGGGAGCTGTTTTTT. It translates to CASSFGTSGITGELFF.

The DNA of the CDR3 is TGCGCCAGCAGCCCGAGCTTGCCCGGCACCGGGGAGCTGTTTTTT. It translates to CASSPSLPGTGELFF. The chain carries TRBV5-1 and TRBJ2-2, with D unresolved. The germline V and J ends were trimmed by 4 bases and 4 bases, with 14 bases remaining between them. This CDR3 is built from 15 residues. Germline V CDR1 and CDR2: SGHRS, YFSETQ.

The V gene is TRBV19, the J gene TRBJ1-2; D call uncertain. The V and J ends lost 6 bases and 5 bases respectively, with 16 bases between them. Germline lookup yields CDR1 LNHDA and CDR2 SQIVND (reference sequence). The CDR3 consists of 14 residues. The CDR3 DNA reads TGTGCCAGTAGCCCCGGGCCGCGGCCGTATGGCTACACCTTC. It is translated as CASSPGPRPYGYTF. Together with reference TRBV19 and TRBJ1-2, the CDR3 gives the full variable domain: DGGITQSPKYLFRKEGQNVTLSCEQNLNHDAMYWYRQDPGQGLRLIYYSQIVNDFQKGDIAEGYSVSREKKESFPLTVTSAQKNPTAFYLCASSPGPRPYGYTFGSGTRLTVV.

V is TRBV7-2 and J is TRBJ1-5; 7 bases match TRBD1. Germline V gene lookup returns CDR1 SGHTA and CDR2 FQGNSA. The CDR3 has 16 amino acids. The J segment lost 4 bases and the V segment lost 4 bases, leaving 10 bases of the junction unmatched. This CDR3 is CASSSAYSGGNQPQHF. The DNA of the CDR3 is TGTGCCAGCAGCTCCGCCTATTCAGGGGGGAATCAGCCCCAGCATTTT.

This CDR3 is CASSRHTGELFF. The CDR3 nucleotides read TGTGCCAGCAGCCGACACACCGGGGAGCTGTTTTTT. The V gene is TRBV5-4, the J gene TRBJ2-2; D not resolved. This CDR3 has 12 amino acids. The V end lost 4 bases, the J end lost 3 bases, and 4 bases lay between the germline ends. Germline lookup yields CDR1 SGHNT and CDR2 YYREEE (reference sequence).

The chain carries TRBV5-1 and TRBJ1-5; D is ambiguous. V was trimmed by 3 bases and J by 2 bases, leaving 6 bases between them. The germline V gene encodes CDR1 SGHRS and CDR2 YFSETQ. The length of the CDR3 is 13 residues. The CDR3 DNA follows: TGCGCCAGCAGCTCATCCGGCAATCAGCCCCAGCATTTT. Translated, it gives CASSSSGNQPQHF. Looking up the rest from reference TRBV5-1 and TRBJ1-5 gives the full variable domain: KAGVTQTPRYLIKTRGQQVTLSCSPISGHRSVSWYQQTPGQGLQFLFEYFSETQRNKGNFPGRFSGRQFSNSRSEMNVSTLELGDSALYLCASSSSGNQPQHFGDGTRLSIL.

The V call is TRBV9, the J call TRBJ2-5; D is unresolved. The CDR3 has 13 amino acids. In germline, CDR1 is SGDLS, CDR2 YYNGEE. Trimming pared 0 bases from V and 5 bases from J, leaving 8 bases between. The CDR3 loop reads CASSVGELETQYF. The CDR3 DNA reads TGTGCCAGCAGCGTAGGTGAACTGGAGACCCAGTACTTC. Full variable domain (rest looked up from reference TRBV9 and TRBJ2-5): DSGVTQTPKHLITATGQRVTLRCSPRSGDLSVYWYQQSLDQGLQFLIQYYNGEERAKGNILERFSAQQFPDLHSELNLSSLELGDSALYFCASSVGELETQYFGPGTRLLVL.

The V gene is TRBV5-1, the J gene TRBJ1-4, with 11 nucleotides matching TRBD1. The CDR3 is 15 amino acids. In germline, CDR1 is SGHRS, CDR2 YFSETQ. Unmatched junction bases numbered 5, after V lost 3 bases and J lost 7 bases. The CDR3 nucleotides are TGCGCCAGCAGCTCCCCCGGGACAGGGGGTGAAAAACTGTTTTTT. Translated, it gives CASSSPGTGGEKLFF.